The rows below give T cell receptor beta chains drawn from one sample of a study of glioma-infiltrating T cells. TCRdb re-called the multiplex PCR reads with MiXCR, one entry per CDR3 protein. The sample includes about 89,000 distinct CDR3 sequences, roughly 23% of them seen just once. The sample consisted of glioma tissue, nonneoplastic brain tissue, or PBMCs (not recorded which). The receptors originated from a human donor with low-grade glioma or glioblastoma, undergoing nonglioma brain surgery, or in good health (not recorded which). Each CDR3 is given with its conserved first and last residue. D genes are given only for firm matches. The listing skips clone size in some rows; elsewhere it reads once, few, many or a size class.

>many|TRBV24-1|.|TRBJ2-7
TGTGCCACCAGTGATCCCGGACAGCCAAAGCAGTACTTC
CATSDPGQPKQYF
>.|TRBV5-1|.|TRBJ2-1
TGCGCCAGCAGCTTGGGCCAAAGGAGCTCCTACAATGAGCAGTTCTTC
CASSLGQRSSYNEQFF
>many|TRBV7-9|.|TRBJ2-3
TGTGCCAGCAGCTGGGGAGACAGCACAGATACGCAGTATTTT
CASSWGDSTDTQYF
>few|TRBV19|TRBD1|TRBJ2-7
TGTGCCACGGGACAGGGGCCCTACGAGCAGTACTTC
CATGQGPYEQYF
>many|TRBV2|TRBD1|TRBJ1-2
TGTGCCAGCAATAAACAGGGGACCGCTAACTATGGCTACACCTTC
CASNKQGTANYGYTF
>many|TRBV2|TRBD1|TRBJ2-1
TGTGCCAGCAGTCCGGACAGGGCCACCTACAATGAGCAGTTCTTC
CASSPDRATYNEQFF
>.|TRBV12-3/TRBV12-4|TRBD2|TRBJ2-7
TGTGCCAGCAGCACAGCGGGAGTGGGGTACGAGCAGTACTTC
CASSTAGVGYEQYF
>.|TRBV6-6|.|TRBJ1-1
TGTGCCAGCAGTTACTTCAGAGGGCCCACTGAAGGTTTCTTT
CASSYFRGPTEGFF
>.|TRBV19|.|TRBJ2-7
TGTGCCAGTAGTATATCCAGGGACCACGAGCAGTACTTC
CASSISRDHEQYF
>many|TRBV6-1|TRBD1|TRBJ2-6
TGTGCCAGCACCGGACAGGGGGGACAATCTGGGGCCAACGTCCTGACTTTC
CASTGQGGQSGANVLTF
>.|TRBV3-1|.|TRBJ2-5
TGTGCCAGCAGAGGACGCAGGGGGGCCCAAGAGACCCAGTACTTC
CASRGRRGAQETQYF
>.|TRBV7-9|.|TRBJ2-5
TGTGCCAGCAGCTTTAACGGGTTCCGCGAAGAGACCCAGTACTTC
CASSFNGFREETQYF
>many|TRBV7-9|.|TRBJ1-2
TGTGCCAGCCTAGAGGGGAGGGATGGCTACACCTTC
CASLEGRDGYTF
>many|TRBV4-2|.|TRBJ2-3
TGTGCCAGCAGCCAAAGGGTCCACACAGATACGCAGTATTTT
CASSQRVHTDTQYF
>.|TRBV6-2/TRBV6-3|TRBD1|TRBJ1-1
TGTGCCAGCAGTATGGGACAGGGCTACCGGGGCACTGAAGCTTCCTTT
CASSMGQGYRGTEASF
>many|TRBV15|.|TRBJ2-3
TGTGCCACCAGCAGAGGCGGTAGCGGAGATACGCAGTATTTT
CATSRGGSGDTQYF
>many|TRBV20-1|TRBD1|TRBJ2-6
TGCAGTGCTCCTCGGACAGGAGACTCTGGGGCCAACGTCCTGACTTTC
CSAPRTGDSGANVLTF
>.|TRBV19|.|TRBJ1-4
TGTGCCACCAGGGGTGTAACTAATGAAAAACTGTTTTTT
CATRGVTNEKLFF
>many|TRBV12-3/TRBV12-4|.|TRBJ1-1
TGTGCCAGCAGTTTACCCGGGGGAGACACTGAAGCTTTCTTT
CASSLPGGDTEAFF
>.|TRBV30|.|TRBJ2-7
TGTGCCTGGAGTTTAGACAGCTCCTACGAGCAGTACTTC
CAWSLDSSYEQYF
>.|TRBV18|.|TRBJ2-3
TGTGCCAGCTCACCATCGGGGAGTTTCACAGATACGCAGTATTTT
CASSPSGSFTDTQYF
>few|TRBV5-5|TRBD1|TRBJ2-5
TGTGCCAGCAGCTTATATGACAGGGACCAAGAGACCCAGTACTTC
CASSLYDRDQETQYF
>.|TRBV19|.|TRBJ2-3
TGTGCCAGTCGGGACGCCACTAGCACAGATACGCAGTATTTT
CASRDATSTDTQYF
>many|TRBV2|TRBD1|TRBJ2-1
TGTGCCAGCACTCTAGACAGGGGCAATGAGCAGTTCTTC
CASTLDRGNEQFF
>.|TRBV5-4|.|TRBJ2-1
TGTGCCAGCAGCTTGGGACCTAGCAGGAGCTCCTACAATGAGCAGTTCTTC
CASSLGPSRSSYNEQFF
>.|TRBV19|.|TRBJ2-1
TGTGCCAGTAAGGGGACCGGGACAACTGAGCAGTTCTTC
CASKGTGTTEQFF
>many|TRBV4-2|TRBD1|TRBJ1-3
TGTGCCAGCACCGACAGGGCCGGAAACACCATATATTTT
CASTDRAGNTIYF
>.|TRBV29-1|TRBD2|TRBJ2-7
TGCAGCATGACTAGCGTCTCCTACGAGCAGTACTTC
CSMTSVSYEQYF
>.|TRBV2|.|TRBJ2-7
TGTGCCAGCAGAGGACAAGGCTCTTTCCACGAGCAGTACTTC
CASRGQGSFHEQYF
>few|TRBV3-1|.|TRBJ1-2
TGTGCCAGCAGCCAAGAGTACGCGAGTTGGACTCTGGCCGGGCGTGGCTACACCTTC
CASSQEYASWTLAGRGYTF
>many|TRBV18|.|TRBJ2-3
TGTGCCAGCTCACCACTACCAATCCGACAGACAGATACGCAGTATTTT
CASSPLPIRQTDTQYF
>many|TRBV12-3/TRBV12-4|TRBD1|TRBJ2-5
TGTGCCAGCAGTCCACAGGGGCGCGGAGAGACCCAGTACTTC
CASSPQGRGETQYF
>.|TRBV9|.|TRBJ1-2
TGTGCCAGCAGCGCCCCCCGGGACAACGGGGGCTACACCTTC
CASSAPRDNGGYTF
>many|TRBV29-1|.|TRBJ1-1
TGCAGCGTTGGAAGGCAGTTGAACACTGAAGCTTTCTTT
CSVGRQLNTEAFF
>many|TRBV6-5|.|TRBJ1-6
TGTGCCAGCAGTTACTCACGATCACACAAACTCCACTTT
CASSYSRSHKLHF
>many|TRBV3-1|.|TRBJ2-7
TGTGCCAGCGGGGGGCTCTACGAGCAGTACTTC
CASGGLYEQYF
>once|TRBV12-3/TRBV12-4|TRBD2|TRBJ2-7
TGTGCCAGCAGTCCTCCCGGGACTAGCGGGAGTAACGAGCAGTACTTC
CASSPPGTSGSNEQYF
>many|TRBV20-1|TRBD2|TRBJ2-5
TGCAGTGCCTGGACTAGCGGGAGGGAAGAGACCCAGTACTTC
CSAWTSGREETQYF
>few|TRBV12-3/TRBV12-4|.|TRBJ2-5
TGTGCCAGCAGTTTACGCCGGCAGCAAGAGACCCAGTACTTC
CASSLRRQQETQYF
>few|TRBV5-6|.|TRBJ1-6
TGTGCCAGCAGCTTGGTACGCGGAGTTAATTCACCCCTCCACTTT
CASSLVRGVNSPLHF
>.|TRBV12-5|TRBD2|TRBJ2-1
TGTGCTAGTGCCCGGACTAGTTTCAATGAGCAGTTCTTC
CASARTSFNEQFF
>many|TRBV7-8|.|TRBJ2-7
TGTGCCAGCAGCAAGGACTTCTCCTACGAGCAGTACTTC
CASSKDFSYEQYF
>many|TRBV18|.|TRBJ1-1
TGTGCCAGCTCACCAAGGGGGGCAGAAACTGAAGCTTTCTTT
CASSPRGAETEAFF
>many|TRBV6-1|TRBD2|TRBJ2-5
TGTGCCACCACGAGGGGCGTAGCGGGGGGCCAAGAGACCCAGTACTTC
CATTRGVAGGQETQYF
>.|TRBV14|TRBD2|TRBJ2-7
TGTGCCAGCAGCCCAGCGGGAGGGCCTCGAATCCCCTACGAGCAGTACTTC
CASSPAGGPRIPYEQYF
>.|TRBV14|.|TRBJ2-1
TGTGCCAGCAGCCACCGCCAGGGGAGTGAGCAGTTCTTC
CASSHRQGSEQFF